This TCR beta chain was sequenced during a study of T-cell memory formation after mild COVID-19. For the study at large: Largely donor-specific sequence clusters came from a couple of donors.

Trimming took 0 bases from V and 0 from J, leaving 5 bases between them. The CDR3 contains 14 residues. From germline, CDR1 is SGHRS and CDR2 YFSETQ. TCRdb re-called the 5' RACE reads with MiXCR, one entry per CDR3 protein. This table has around 300,000 distinct CDR3 sequences, over 10% appearing once. The rearrangement links TRBV5-1 to TRBJ2-3; D unclear. Sequencing was carried out using PBMCs or a T cell subset sorted from them (not recorded which). The TCR originated in a man aged 18 to 35 who had mild COVID-19 (a few samples of this study predate the infection). Cell type and time point are not known. CDR3 protein: CASSLESSTDTQYF. The DNA for the CDR3 is TGCGCCAGCAGCTTGGAGTCGAGCACAGATACGCAGTATTTT.